This T cell receptor beta chain was identified during a study of post-analysis software for immune sequencing data. Study outcomes and limitations: Those with multiple sclerosis, the patient group, showed significantly lower normalized Chao1 diversity than controls. The study found TRBV5-6, TRBV5-1 and TRBV20-1 among a few TRBV segments more frequent in patients than controls.

This clonotype appeared a few times. What it recognizes is unknown. The library was made from cDNA and included unique molecular identifiers. One entry per CDR3 protein results from TCRdb running MiXCR on the PCR reads. The sample carries roughly 700,000 distinct CDR3 sequences, just under 30% recorded once. CDR1 DFQATT and CDR2 SNEGSKA come from the germline V gene (reference sequence). V lost 5 bases, J lost 5 bases, and 13 bases lay in between. The CDR3 is 12 amino acids. This chain links TRBV20-1 with TRBJ2-7; D remains ambiguous. Sequenced material: blood. The clonotype originates from a girl between 5 and 17 years old with multiple sclerosis. The CDR3 loop reads CSAVFGPHEQYF. CDR3 in DNA: TGCAGTGCTGTCTTTGGTCCCCACGAGCAGTACTTC.